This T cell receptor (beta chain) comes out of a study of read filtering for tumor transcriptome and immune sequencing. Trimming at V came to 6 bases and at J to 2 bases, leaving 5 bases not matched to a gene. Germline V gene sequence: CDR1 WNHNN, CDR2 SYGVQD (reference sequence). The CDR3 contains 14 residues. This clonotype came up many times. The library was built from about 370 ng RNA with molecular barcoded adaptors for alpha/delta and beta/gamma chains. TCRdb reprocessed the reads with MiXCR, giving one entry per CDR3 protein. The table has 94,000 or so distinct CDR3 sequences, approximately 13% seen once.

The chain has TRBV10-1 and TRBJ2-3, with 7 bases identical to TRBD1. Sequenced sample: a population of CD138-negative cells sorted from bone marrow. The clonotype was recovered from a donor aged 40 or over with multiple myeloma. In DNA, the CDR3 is TGCGCCAGCAGGAGGGACAGCTACACAGATACGCAGTATTTT. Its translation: CASRRDSYTDTQYF.